Listed below are T cell receptor beta chains from one sample, sequenced in a study of blood T cells in healthy people across ages. TCRdb re-called the 5' RACE reads with MiXCR, one entry per CDR3 protein. The sample holds 1.8 million or so distinct CDR3 sequences, about two fifths seen once. The specimen was blood. The receptors come from a human donor in good health. The CDR3 runs from the conserved cysteine through the conserved F or W. D genes are given only for firm matches. Some rows mark clone size as missing; the rest say once, few, many or name a class of expanded clone.

D	V	size	J	CDR3	DNA
NA	TRBV29-1	few	TRBJ2-5	CSVVARWTQYF	TGCAGCGTTGTGGCTCGGTGGACCCAGTACTTC
NA	TRBV28	NA	TRBJ1-5	CATQGNQPQHF	TGTGCCACCCAGGGGAATCAGCCCCAGCATTTT
TRBD2	TRBV7-2	NA	TRBJ2-5	CASSLLRTAGATRYF	TGTGCCAGCAGCTTATTAAGGACAGCGGGGGCGACCCGGTACTTC
NA	TRBV4-3	few	TRBJ1-2	CASSQDLASHDANYGYTF	TGCGCCAGCAGCCAAGATCTGGCCAGCCATGATGCTAACTATGGCTACACCTTC
NA	TRBV6-2/TRBV6-3	NA	TRBJ2-1	CTSSTGEVYNEQFF	TGTACCAGCAGTACAGGGGAGGTATACAATGAGCAGTTCTTC
NA	TRBV12-3/TRBV12-4	few	TRBJ2-1	CASSPSTVLYNEQFF	TGTGCCAGCAGCCCCTCAACGGTGTTATACAATGAGCAGTTCTTC
TRBD2	TRBV20-1	few	TRBJ2-1	CSARTSGGPSYNEQFF	TGCAGTGCTAGAACTAGCGGGGGGCCCTCCTACAATGAGCAGTTCTTC
NA	TRBV20-1	NA	TRBJ1-6	CSASPKQGYNSPLHF	TGCAGTGCTAGTCCCAAACAGGGATATAATTCACCCCTCCACTTT
NA	TRBV21-1	few	TRBJ1-2	CASSNEGQDYGYTF	TGTGCCAGCAGCAACGAGGGGCAGGACTATGGCTACACCTTC
NA	TRBV6-2/TRBV6-3	NA	TRBJ2-4	CASGTGQNIQYF	TGTGCCAGTGGAACCGGACAAAACATTCAGTACTTC
NA	TRBV7-9	once	TRBJ2-7	CASSRGGTAAYEQYF	TGTGCCAGCAGCCGCGGGGGGACAGCCGCCTACGAGCAGTACTTC
NA	TRBV7-2	NA	TRBJ2-7	CASSLGMFYEQYF	TGTGCCAGCAGCTTAGGTATGTTCTACGAGCAGTACTTC
NA	TRBV29-1	few	TRBJ2-3	CSAHGQFSTDTQYF	TGCAGCGCTCACGGACAGTTCAGCACAGATACGCAGTATTTT
NA	TRBV7-2	once	TRBJ1-6	CASSLAAQGSPLHF	TGTGCCAGCAGCTTAGCAGCGCAAGGGTCACCCCTCCACTTT
TRBD1	TRBV6-5	NA	TRBJ2-7	CASKGTGIYNEQYF	TGTGCCAGCAAGGGGACAGGGATTTACAATGAGCAGTACTTC
NA	TRBV24-1	few	TRBJ2-3	CATSDRGFTDTQYF	TGTGCCACCAGTGACAGGGGATTCACAGATACGCAGTATTTT
TRBD2	TRBV9	NA	TRBJ2-1	CASSGGSSNEQFF	TGTGCCAGCTCGGGGGGATCCTCTAATGAGCAGTTCTTC
NA	TRBV29-1	NA	TRBJ2-5	CSVGLSSEQYF	TGCAGCGTTGGTCTGAGTAGTGAGCAGTACTTC
TRBD1	TRBV29-1	few	TRBJ2-7	CSVEIRQGFYEQYF	TGCAGCGTTGAAATAAGACAGGGTTTCTACGAGCAGTACTTC
NA	TRBV7-2	few	TRBJ2-2	CASRGGLNTGELFF	TGTGCCAGCAGGGGGGGGCTTAACACCGGGGAGCTGTTTTTT
TRBD1	TRBV6-6	NA	TRBJ2-1	CASSYTNRDRRFF	TGTGCCAGCAGTTATACAAATCGGGACAGGAGATTCTTC
NA	TRBV6-2/TRBV6-3	NA	TRBJ2-3	CASSRQHTQYF	TGTGCCAGCAGCCGTCAGCATACGCAGTATTTT
TRBD1	TRBV6-2/TRBV6-3	NA	TRBJ1-5	CASSQYRGLLGNQPQHF	TGTGCCAGCAGTCAATACAGGGGGCTTTTGGGTAATCAGCCCCAGCATTTT
NA	TRBV12-5	NA	TRBJ1-1	CASVPEAGIRTEAFF	TGTGCTAGTGTTCCTGAGGCGGGTATTAGAACTGAAGCTTTCTTT
NA	TRBV11-1	few	TRBJ2-7	CACSLLQQNYEQYF	TGTGCCTGCAGCTTACTACAGCAAAACTACGAGCAGTACTTC
TRBD1	TRBV4-1	few	TRBJ1-2	CASSQPGQVYYGYTF	TGCGCCAGCAGCCAACCTGGACAGGTCTACTATGGCTACACCTTC
NA	TRBV7-2	NA	TRBJ2-6	CASSFVRLSGADVLTF	TGTGCCAGCAGCTTCGTCAGGTTATCTGGGGCCGACGTCCTGACTTTC
NA	TRBV20-1	NA	TRBJ1-1	CSVTPGQLTEAFF	TGCAGTGTAACCCCGGGACAACTCACTGAAGCTTTCTTT
NA	TRBV11-2	few	TRBJ2-3	CASSLGLAKPLADTQYF	TGTGCCAGCAGCTTAGGCCTAGCCAAACCCTTGGCAGATACGCAGTATTTT
NA	TRBV25-1	few	TRBJ2-4	CASSEYKGGTRENIQYF	TGTGCCAGCAGTGAATATAAAGGGGGGACAAGGGAAAACATTCAGTACTTC
NA	TRBV27	few	TRBJ1-4	CASSFAGAEKLFF	TGTGCCAGCAGTTTTGCGGGGGCTGAAAAACTGTTTTTT
NA	TRBV5-1	NA	TRBJ1-5	CASSLGVSGNQPQHF	TGCGCCAGCAGCTTGGGAGTATCCGGGAATCAGCCCCAGCATTTT
NA	TRBV20-1	once	TRBJ2-7	CSVSSSSRVAYEQYF	TGCAGTGTTTCTTCCTCTAGCAGGGTTGCCTACGAGCAGTACTTC
TRBD1	TRBV5-1	NA	TRBJ2-1	CASSQNARGPYNEQFF	TGCGCCAGCAGTCAGAACGCCAGGGGGCCTTACAATGAGCAGTTCTTC
TRBD2	TRBV20-1	NA	TRBJ2-7	CSAPPLLAGDYEQYF	TGCAGTGCTCCCCCTTTACTAGCGGGGGACTACGAGCAGTACTTC
TRBD1	TRBV5-1	few	TRBJ2-7	CASSFVSGTDFYEQYF	TGCGCCAGCAGCTTCGTTTCCGGGACAGACTTCTACGAGCAGTACTTC